This record looks at one T cell receptor beta chain sequence and its context. Its antigen is unidentified. These data are taken from a study of T cells in severe cutaneous drug reactions. Study results and limitations: TRBV12-4 use rose strongly in carbamazepine-induced Stevens-Johnson syndrome or toxic epidermal necrolysis, averaging about 30% in blister cells and 5% to 6% in PBMC. A public TCRbeta CDR3 appeared in all seven CBZ-SJS/TEN blister samples, averaging roughly 13%.

Sequenced patients had Stevens-Johnson syndrome or toxic epidermal necrolysis caused by carbamazepine. The CDR3 spans 15 residues. Per germline, CDR1 MRHNA and CDR2 SNTAGT. Bulk and single-cell libraries used iRepertoire multiplex PCR with TCR subtype-specific primers. TCRdb reprocessed the multiplex PCR reads and stores each CDR3 protein as one record, lacking DNA. The sample spans tens of thousands of distinct CDR3 sequences; the ten largest clones claim over 6.5%. This sequence originates from a human donor with toxic epidermal necrolysis, a severe cutaneous drug reaction. Specimen: PBMCs. The chain is built from TRBV6-4 and TRBJ2-1. The CDR3 protein is CASSVDGRPYNEQFF.